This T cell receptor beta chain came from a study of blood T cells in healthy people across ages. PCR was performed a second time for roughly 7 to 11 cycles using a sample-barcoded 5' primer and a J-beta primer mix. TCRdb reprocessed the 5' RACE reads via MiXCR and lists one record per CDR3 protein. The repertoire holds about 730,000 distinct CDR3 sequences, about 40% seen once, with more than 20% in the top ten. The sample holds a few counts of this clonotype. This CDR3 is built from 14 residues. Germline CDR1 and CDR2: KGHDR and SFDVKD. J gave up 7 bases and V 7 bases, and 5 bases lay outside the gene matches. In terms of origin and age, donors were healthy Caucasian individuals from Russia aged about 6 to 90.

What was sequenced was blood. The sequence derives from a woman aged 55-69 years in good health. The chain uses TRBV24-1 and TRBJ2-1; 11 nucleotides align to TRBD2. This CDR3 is CATRLAGEGNEQFF. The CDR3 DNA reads TGTGCCACCAGACTAGCGGGAGAAGGGAATGAGCAGTTCTTC.